The present T cell receptor beta chain was sequenced within a study of cytomegalovirus exposure and HLA in healthy donors. Study results and caveats: A missense DCLRE1C variant was associated with V- and J-gene trimming of TCR beta chains in a later analysis, and an independent cohort replicated the association.

All donors participated as healthy donors of bone marrow. Details on this clone: What it binds is unknown.

Germline trimming cut 1 base from V and 6 bases from J; bases unmatched to any gene: 4. Germline V gene data show CDR1 as MNHEY and CDR2 as SMNVEV (reference sequence). The CDR3 has 15 residues. PCR primers comprised 60 Vbeta and 13 Jbeta primers. TCRdb's copy holds only in-frame clones and misses some; the assay was immunoSEQ multiplex PCR. This table has some 99,000 clones, about 74% appearing once. Sequencing was carried out using PBMCs. V gene TRBV27 combines with J gene TRBJ2-7; 12 positions match TRBD1. The clonotype comes from a male donor in good health and CMV-seronegative. CDR3 protein: CASSLLGTGGVEQYF. CDR3 nucleotide sequence: TGTGCCAGCAGTTTATTAGGGACAGGGGGCGTCGAGCAGTACTTC.